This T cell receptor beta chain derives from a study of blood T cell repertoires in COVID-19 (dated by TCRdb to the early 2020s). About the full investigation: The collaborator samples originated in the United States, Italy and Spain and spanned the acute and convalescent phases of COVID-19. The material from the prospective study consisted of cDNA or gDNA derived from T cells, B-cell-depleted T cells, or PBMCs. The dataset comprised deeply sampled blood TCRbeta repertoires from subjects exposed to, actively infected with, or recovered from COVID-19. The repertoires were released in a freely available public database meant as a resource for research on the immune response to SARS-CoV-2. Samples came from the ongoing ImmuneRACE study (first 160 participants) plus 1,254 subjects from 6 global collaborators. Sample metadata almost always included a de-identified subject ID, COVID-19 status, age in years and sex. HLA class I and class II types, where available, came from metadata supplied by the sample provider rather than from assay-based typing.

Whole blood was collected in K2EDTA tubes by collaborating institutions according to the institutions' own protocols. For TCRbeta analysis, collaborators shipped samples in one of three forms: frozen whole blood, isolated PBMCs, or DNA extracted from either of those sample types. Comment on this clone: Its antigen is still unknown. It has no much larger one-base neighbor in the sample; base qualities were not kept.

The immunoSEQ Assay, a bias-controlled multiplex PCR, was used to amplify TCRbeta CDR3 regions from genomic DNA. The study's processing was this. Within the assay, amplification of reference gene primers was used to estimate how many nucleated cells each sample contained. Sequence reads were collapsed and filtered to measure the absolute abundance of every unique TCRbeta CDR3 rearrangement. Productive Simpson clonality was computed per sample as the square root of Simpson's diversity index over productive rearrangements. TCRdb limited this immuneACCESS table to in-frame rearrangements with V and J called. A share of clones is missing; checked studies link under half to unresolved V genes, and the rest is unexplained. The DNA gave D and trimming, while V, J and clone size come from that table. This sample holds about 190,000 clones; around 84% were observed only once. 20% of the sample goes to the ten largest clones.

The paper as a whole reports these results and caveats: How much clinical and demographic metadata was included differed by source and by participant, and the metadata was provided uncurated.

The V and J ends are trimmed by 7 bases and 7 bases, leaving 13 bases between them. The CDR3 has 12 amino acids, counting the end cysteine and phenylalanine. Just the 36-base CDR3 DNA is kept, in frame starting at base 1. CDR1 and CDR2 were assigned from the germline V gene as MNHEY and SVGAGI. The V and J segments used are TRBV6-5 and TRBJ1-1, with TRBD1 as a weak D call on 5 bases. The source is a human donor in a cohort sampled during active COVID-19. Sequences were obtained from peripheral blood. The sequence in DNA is TGTGCCAGCACCGACCGGGGGGGTGAAGCTTTCTTT. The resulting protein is CASTDRGGEAFF.